This TCR beta chain was observed in a study of blood T cells in healthy people across ages. Regarding the study as a whole: In older individuals, TCR beta diversity per million T cells was lower, falling roughly linearly with age.

The CDR3 extends over 15 amino acids. CDR1 and CDR2 from the germline V gene are MNHEY and SMNVEV (reference sequence). Trimming pared 3 bases from V and 3 bases from J, leaving 14 bases between. A second PCR of roughly 7 to 11 cycles used a sample-barcoded 5' primer and a J-beta primer mix. TCRdb re-analysed the 5' RACE reads in MiXCR, keeping a single row per CDR3 protein. The sample includes about 1.6 million distinct CDR3 sequences, roughly 32% of them seen just once. Extractions gave at least 5 micrograms of total RNA per sample. Worth noting for this clonotype: Its antigen is not identified.

This receptor was taken from a young woman in good health. What was sequenced was blood. The rearrangement uses TRBV27 and TRBJ1-1, with a weak D call TRBD1 (5 bases). The CDR3 region has the DNA TGTGCCAGCAGTTTTGGGCGGGGGTCGTACACTGAAGCTTTCTTT. It translates to CASSFGRGSYTEAFF.